A selection of T cell receptor beta chains follows, all from one sample in a study of cytomegalovirus exposure and HLA in healthy donors. TCRdb keeps only in-frame clones here, not all; method: immunoSEQ multiplex PCR. Of approximately 200,000 clones listed, around three quarters are singletons. Sequencing used PBMCs. These receptors were obtained from a man aged 25 to 45 in good health and CMV-seronegative. Each CDR3 is given with its conserved first and last residue. A D gene is named only where the DNA matches it firmly. Only part of the rows carry a size: once, few, many, or a class if the clone is expanded.

D: TRBD1
J: TRBJ2-1
size: -
V: TRBV29-1
CDR3: CSVWDSGDEQFF
DNA: TGCAGCGTTTGGGACAGCGGCGATGAGCAGTTCTTC

D: -
J: TRBJ2-5
size: few
V: TRBV7-3
CDR3: CASSSREWETQYF
DNA: TGTGCCAGCAGCTCCCGAGAGTGGGAGACCCAGTACTTC

D: -
J: TRBJ2-1
size: once
V: TRBV6-6
CDR3: CASSSAGGPYYNEQFF
DNA: TGTGCCAGCAGTTCTGCCGGGGGACCCTACTACAACGAGCAGTTCTTC

D: -
J: TRBJ2-2
size: -
V: TRBV27
CDR3: CASSFRESGELFF
DNA: TGTGCCAGCAGTTTCAGGGAATCCGGGGAGCTGTTTTTT

D: -
J: TRBJ2-7
size: -
V: TRBV7-3
CDR3: CASSFGTGQNPSSYEQYF
DNA: TGTGCCAGCAGCTTTGGTACAGGGCAAAACCCGAGCTCCTACGAGCAGTACTTC

D: TRBD2
J: TRBJ2-3
size: -
V: TRBV29-1
CDR3: CSAPGLAARGTDTQYF
DNA: TGCAGCGCCCCGGGGCTAGCGGCGAGGGGCACAGATACGCAGTATTTT

D: -
J: TRBJ2-2
size: -
V: TRBV5-4
CDR3: CASSLEAGELFF
DNA: TGTGCCAGCAGCCTCGAGGCCGGGGAGCTGTTTTTT

D: -
J: TRBJ2-7
size: -
V: TRBV25-1
CDR3: CASSNTSEVGVYEQYF
DNA: TGTGCCAGCAGTAATACCTCCGAGGTAGGGGTCTACGAGCAGTACTTC

D: -
J: TRBJ1-5
size: few
V: TRBV7-9
CDR3: CASSPGTALGPQHF
DNA: TGTGCCAGCAGCCCAGGAACGGCCCTGGGGCCCCAGCATTTT

D: TRBD2
J: TRBJ2-1
size: -
V: TRBV5-1
CDR3: CASSLRISGSSYNEQFF
DNA: TGCGCCAGCAGCTTACGCATTAGCGGGAGCTCCTACAATGAGCAGTTCTTC

D: TRBD1
J: TRBJ2-3
size: -
V: TRBV29-1
CDR3: CSVAFRGPQDTQYF
DNA: TGCAGCGTTGCGTTCAGGGGGCCTCAAGATACGCAGTATTTT

D: -
J: TRBJ2-2
size: -
V: TRBV6-5
CDR3: CASSAGTYNTGELFF
DNA: TGTGCCAGCAGTGCCGGGACTTACAACACCGGGGAGCTGTTTTTT